Listed below are T cell receptor beta chains from one sample, sequenced in a study of graft-versus-host responses after intestinal transplantation. TCRdb's table, derived via immunoSEQ multiplex PCR, lists solely in-frame clones and lacks some. This sample carries around 88,000 clones, around 83% of them seen once, and the ten largest clones take about 15%. These TCRs' antigens remain unknown. The specimen comprised unstimulated CD8+ T cells sorted from spleen or lymph node cells, sampled before intestinal transplant. The source is a human donor who received an intestinal transplant. Both conserved end residues are trimmed from each CDR3. The D gene is left open where the match is weak.

>TRBV7-9|.|TRBJ1-3
ASSPDRRLTASGNTIY
>TRBV10-3|TRBD2|TRBJ2-7
AIRPAGGRYEQY
>TRBV6-5|.|TRBJ2-3
ASSSLGDTQY
>TRBV11-1|.|TRBJ1-1
ASSLSGNTEAF
>TRBV28|.|TRBJ2-3
ASSLSGTQY
>TRBV7-6|.|TRBJ1-5
ASSLYPGDQPQH
>TRBV5-4|.|TRBJ2-3
ASSGGVLDTDTQY
>TRBV28|.|TRBJ2-4
ATKATGAQNIQY
>TRBV10-1|.|TRBJ2-7
ASSEDGAYEQY
>TRBV10-1|.|TRBJ1-1
ASSPTGTQAF
>TRBV7-4|.|TRBJ1-2
ASSLALGGRGYGYT
>TRBV4-1|TRBD1|TRBJ1-1
ATSREGAGGHFSEAF
>TRBV7-6|.|TRBJ2-3
ASSLEGAGDTDTQY
>TRBV15|.|TRBJ2-7
ATSRPGQITYEQY
>TRBV9|TRBD2|TRBJ2-1
ASSVSGSSYNEQF
>TRBV5-1|.|TRBJ2-5
ASSLAGGPETQY
>TRBV27|TRBD2|TRBJ2-7
ASSQGGGGLDEQY
>TRBV11-3|.|TRBJ2-5
ASSLAGGLETQY
>TRBV14|.|TRBJ2-7
ASSPGPGNYEQY
>TRBV4-1|TRBD1|TRBJ1-5
ASSQREQGPLQPQH
>TRBV27|TRBD1|TRBJ2-7
ASSQADRAYEQY
>TRBV6-5|TRBD1|TRBJ2-2
ATRTGGREELF
>TRBV5-4|.|TRBJ2-7
ARRKSYEQY
>TRBV2|.|TRBJ1-2
ASSDRTGHGYT
>TRBV21-1|.|TRBJ1-5
ASSTTRDRECNSNQPQH
>TRBV5-6|.|TRBJ1-2
ASNLNTAFYGYPVYGYT
>TRBV18|TRBD1|TRBJ1-4
ASSPRDREEKLF
>TRBV10-1|.|TRBJ2-1
ASSELRGASNEQF
>TRBV29-1|TRBD1|TRBJ2-7
SASGTGGYEQY
>TRBV27|.|TRBJ2-7
ASRDRDGLLYEQY
>TRBV29-1|TRBD2|TRBJ2-1
SVLGGPYNEQF
>TRBV10-2|.|TRBJ2-1
ASKTWAFGDEQF
>TRBV11-2|.|TRBJ2-2
ASSTGLSNTGELF
>TRBV5-1|TRBD1|TRBJ2-5
ASSLAGTGRETQY
>TRBV6-4|TRBD2|TRBJ2-5
ASSGDPGLVLQETQY
>TRBV18|.|TRBJ1-3
ASSPLPGADQKIGNTIY
>TRBV7-6|.|TRBJ2-7
ASSVSQGPPSYEQY
>TRBV6-5|.|TRBJ1-5
ASSYTPGQPQH
>TRBV21-1|.|TRBJ1-4
ASSKNFNEKLF
>TRBV13|.|TRBJ2-3
ASSPLSQY
>TRBV2|TRBD1|TRBJ1-2
ASRVRDSLYGYT
>TRBV29-1|TRBD1|TRBJ2-1
SEAGTDYNEQF
>TRBV5-1|.|TRBJ2-5
ASSFGYQETQY
>TRBV15|TRBD1|TRBJ2-2
ATSPDRGRGGELF
>TRBV4-1|.|TRBJ2-3
ASSPEVQDTQY